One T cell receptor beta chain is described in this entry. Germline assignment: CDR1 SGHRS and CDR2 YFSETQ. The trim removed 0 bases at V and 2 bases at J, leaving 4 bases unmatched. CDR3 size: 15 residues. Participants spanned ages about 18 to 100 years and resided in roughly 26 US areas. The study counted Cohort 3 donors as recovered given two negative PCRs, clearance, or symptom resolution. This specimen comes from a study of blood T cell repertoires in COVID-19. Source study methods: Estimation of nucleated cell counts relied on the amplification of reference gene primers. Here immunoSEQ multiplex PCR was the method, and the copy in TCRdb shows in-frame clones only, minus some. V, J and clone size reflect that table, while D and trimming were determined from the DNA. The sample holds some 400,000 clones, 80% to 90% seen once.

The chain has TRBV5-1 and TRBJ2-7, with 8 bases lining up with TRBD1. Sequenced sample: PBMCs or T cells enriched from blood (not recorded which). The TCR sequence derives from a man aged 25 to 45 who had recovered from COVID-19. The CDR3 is CASSLAGQGPYEQYF. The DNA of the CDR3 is TGCGCCAGCAGCTTGGCAGGACAGGGCCCCTACGAGCAGTACTTC. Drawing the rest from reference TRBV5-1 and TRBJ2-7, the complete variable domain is KAGVTQTPRYLIKTRGQQVTLSCSPISGHRSVSWYQQTPGQGLQFLFEYFSETQRNKGNFPGRFSGRQFSNSRSEMNVSTLELGDSALYLCASSLAGQGPYEQYFGPGTRLTVT.